The clone carrying this T cell receptor beta chain was picked up one time. Its antigen remains unidentified. Germline lookup yields CDR1 SGHTA and CDR2 FQGNSA. The CDR3 contains 16 residues. V was pared by 1 base and J by 4 bases, with 11 bases between. Time point noted: baseline, week 1 (first vaccination visit). The treatment denotes: pre-vaccination baseline after standard-of-care therapy. The study enrolled donors with new WHO grade 3 or 4 IDH1-mutant, ATRX-lost astrocytomas. The data were obtained in a study of a mutant IDH1 vaccine in newly diagnosed glioma. Study context: The treated group averaged about 41 years old and was around 62% male, approximately 38% female. Most had both radiotherapy and temozolomide beforehand; others had only one. Study-wide results and limits: Vaccine-induced immune responses occurred in under 95% of patients.

The protocol was immunoSEQ multiplex PCR, while the TCRdb copy is restricted to in-frame clones and leaves out a portion. This sample yields about 30,000 clones, of which approximately 80% are seen a single time; roughly 19% belongs to the top ten. This sequence joins TRBV7-2 and TRBJ1-6, with D unresolved. This clonotype was sampled from a man aged 25 to 40 with glioma. The specimen comprised PBMCs, sampled from a glioma patient treated with radiotherapy, temozolomide or both. CDR3 residues: CASSLGRAAYNSPLHF. CDR3 in DNA: TGTGCCAGCAGCTTAGGGAGGGCTGCTTATAATTCACCCCTCCACTTT.